This TCR beta chain derives from a study of blood T cell repertoires in COVID-19 (dated by TCRdb to the early 2020s). In the study overall: Samples covering the acute and convalescent phases of COVID-19 were provided by collaborators in the United States, Italy and Spain. HLA class I and class II types, where available, came from metadata supplied by the sample provider rather than from assay-based typing. The repertoires were released in a freely available public database intended as a resource for research on the immune response to SARS-CoV-2. The prospective study material was composed of cDNA or gDNA derived from T cells, B-cell-depleted T cells, or PBMCs. Deeply sampled blood TCRbeta repertoires from subjects exposed to, actively infected with, or recovered from COVID-19 were included in the dataset. The sample metadata nearly always contained a de-identified subject ID, COVID-19 status, age in years and sex. Samples came from the ongoing ImmuneRACE study (first 160 participants) plus 1,254 subjects from 6 global collaborators. Study-level results and caveats: The quantity of clinical and demographic metadata differed by source and by participant and was supplied without curation.

Each collaborating institution followed its own protocols to collect whole blood in K2EDTA tubes. For TCRbeta analysis, collaborator samples were shipped as frozen whole blood, as isolated PBMCs, or as DNA extracted from either sample type. TCRbeta CDR3 regions were amplified from genomic DNA using the immunoSEQ Assay, a bias-controlled multiplex PCR. The authors processed their data as follows. Within the assay, amplification of reference gene primers was used to estimate how many nucleated cells each sample contained. Sequence reads were collapsed and filtered to measure the absolute abundance of every unique TCRbeta CDR3 rearrangement. For each sample, productive Simpson clonality was calculated by taking the square root of Simpson's diversity index across productive rearrangements. Entries here come from immuneACCESS through TCRdb and include only in-frame sequences with V and J called. Some clones fail to appear in such tables; in the studies checked, an unresolved V gene covers under half of the shortfall, and the cause of the remainder is unknown. V, J and clone size were drawn from that table, and D and trimming were deduced from the DNA. A total of about 54,000 clones appear in this sample, around 90% of them only once. The biggest ten clones account for 6.5% to 8% of the sample.

Remarks on this clone: The antigen it binds to is not known. It has no much larger one-base neighbor in the sample; base qualities were not kept. Other DNA variants within this sample encode the same CDR3.

After removal of 7 bases from V and 1 base from J, the junction retains 5 bases not matched to a gene. The CDR3, cysteine through phenylalanine, is 14 amino acids long. Just CDR3 DNA is preserved here, 42 bases in frame from base 1. The germline V gene yields SGHAT for CDR1 and FQNNGV for CDR2. Sequences were obtained from peripheral blood. The chain employs TRBV11-2 and TRBJ1-1; TRBD1 matches 8 bases in the middle. The sequence was collected from a man in his fifties with active COVID-19. The CDR3 region: CASILDRENTEAFF. Here is the DNA: TGTGCCAGCATACTGGACAGGGAGAACACTGAAGCTTTCTTT.